A selection of T cell receptor beta chains follows, all from one sample in a study of OX40 agonist ivuxolimab in advanced cancers. Repertoires were generated with immunoSEQ multiplex PCR, while TCRdb's copy carries only in-frame clones and drops some. The sample has tens of thousands of clones, around 90% seen once. Material: CD4+ or CD8+ T cells sorted from blood, obtained in a trial of the OX40 agonist ivuxolimab. All receptors come from an adult with an advanced solid tumor such as melanoma, head and neck, liver or kidney cancer. Both conserved end residues are part of each CDR3. The order of the fields is clone size, D gene, V gene, J gene, CDR3 protein, CDR3 DNA. D genes are given only for firm matches. The size field is filled for only some rows; it gives once, few, many or a size class.

>-|TRBD1|TRBV11-3|TRBJ2-5
CASSLEGDSLKTQYF
TGTGCCAGCAGCTTAGAAGGGGACAGCTTAAAGACCCAGTACTTC
>-|TRBD1|TRBV18|TRBJ2-5
CASSPPGTGGTETQYF
TGTGCCAGCTCACCCCCCGGGACAGGAGGAACAGAGACCCAGTACTTC
>-|TRBD2|TRBV9|TRBJ2-1
CASSVGIAGGRYEQFF
TGTGCCAGCAGCGTGGGAATAGCGGGAGGGCGGTATGAGCAGTTCTTC
>-|-|TRBV28|TRBJ2-2
CASSLYRHTGELFF
TGTGCCAGCAGCCTGTACAGGCACACCGGGGAGCTGTTTTTT
>-|-|TRBV5-1|TRBJ2-6
CASSPNAALTGANVLTF
TGCGCCAGCAGCCCGAATGCGGCTTTGACCGGGGCCAACGTCCTGACTTTC
>-|TRBD2|TRBV9|TRBJ2-1
CASSGGPGLAGYNEQFF
TGTGCCAGCAGCGGAGGCCCGGGACTAGCGGGGTACAATGAGCAGTTCTTC
>-|TRBD2|TRBV7-2|TRBJ2-7
CASSDSGIVNEQYF
TGTGCCAGCAGCGATAGCGGGATCGTCAACGAGCAGTACTTC
>medium-sized|TRBD1|TRBV9|TRBJ1-2
CASSTTGGGYTF
TGTGCCAGCAGCACGACAGGGGGCGGCTACACCTTC
>-|-|TRBV4-2|TRBJ1-5
CASSQAGGGGQPQHF
TGTGCCAGCAGCCAAGCGGGGGGCGGGGGTCAGCCCCAGCATTTT
>-|-|TRBV13|TRBJ2-2
CASSLWSTNTGELFF
TGTGCCAGCAGCTTATGGTCTACTAACACCGGGGAGCTGTTTTTT
>-|-|TRBV19|TRBJ1-4
CASSGGTNEKLFF
TGTGCCAGTAGTGGGGGAACTAATGAAAAACTGTTTTTT
>-|-|TRBV19|TRBJ1-5
CASSVGRSNQPQHF
TGTGCCAGTAGCGTGGGACGGTCCAATCAGCCCCAGCATTTT
>-|-|TRBV7-2|TRBJ1-1
CASSRDSSVDTEAFF
TGTGCCAGCAGCCGAGACAGTTCCGTGGACACTGAAGCTTTCTTT
>-|TRBD1|TRBV19|TRBJ1-5
CASSMRTGGPDSNQPQHF
TGTGCCAGTAGTATGAGGACAGGGGGGCCGGATAGCAATCAGCCCCAGCATTTT
>few|-|TRBV20-1|TRBJ1-2
CSVPEFTF
TGCAGTGTGCCAGAGTTCACCTTC
>-|TRBD1|TRBV30|TRBJ1-3
CAWSLTGGNTIYF
TGTGCCTGGAGTTTGACAGGGGGAAACACCATATATTTT
>-|TRBD1|TRBV5-6|TRBJ1-1
CASSRQGAAAFF
TGTGCCAGCAGCAGACAGGGGGCAGCAGCTTTCTTT
>-|TRBD2|TRBV5-1|TRBJ2-3
CASSPGLAGPGTDTQYF
TGCGCCAGCAGCCCCGGTTTAGCGGGACCTGGCACAGATACGCAGTATTTT
>-|TRBD1|TRBV5-1|TRBJ1-1
CASSSSGQGVTEAFF
TGCGCCAGCAGCTCCAGTGGACAGGGGGTTACGGAAGCTTTCTTT
>-|-|TRBV30|TRBJ1-3
CAWSAGRVGNTIYF
TGTGCCTGGAGTGCGGGCAGGGTCGGGAACACCATATATTTT
>-|-|TRBV19|TRBJ2-5
CASSLQGHSETQYF
TGTGCCAGTAGTCTTCAGGGACATTCGGAGACCCAGTACTTC
>-|-|TRBV2|TRBJ2-7
CASSKDFSYEQYF
TGTGCCAGCAGCAAGGACTTTTCCTACGAGCAGTACTTC
>-|-|TRBV29-1|TRBJ1-3
CSVSTLSGNTIYF
TGCAGCGTCTCGACACTCTCTGGAAACACCATATATTTT
>-|-|TRBV28|TRBJ2-7
CASSNGRDPVYYEQYF
TGTGCCAGCAGCAACGGCCGGGACCCTGTTTACTACGAGCAGTACTTC
>-|TRBD1|TRBV18|TRBJ2-5
CASSPPGQQETQYF
TGTGCCAGCTCACCCCCGGGACAGCAAGAGACCCAGTACTTC
>-|TRBD2|TRBV5-1|TRBJ2-3
CASSKSGLAGGTDTQYF
TGCGCCAGCAGCAAATCGGGACTAGCGGGAGGGACAGATACGCAGTATTTT
>-|TRBD1|TRBV11-3|TRBJ2-1
CASSLGTGRNEQFF
TGTGCCAGCAGCCTCGGGACAGGGAGGAATGAGCAGTTCTTC
>-|TRBD2|TRBV7-7|TRBJ2-5
CASSASPGLAQETQYF
TGTGCTAGCAGCGCAAGCCCGGGACTAGCGCAAGAGACCCAGTACTTC
>-|-|TRBV5-1|TRBJ1-4
CASSLVQAATNEKLFF
TGCGCCAGCAGCTTGGTACAGGCTGCAACTAATGAAAAACTGTTTTTT
>-|-|TRBV29-1|TRBJ2-2
CSVEAGSRTGELFF
TGCAGCGTTGAGGCGGGGTCGCGGACCGGGGAGCTGTTTTTT
>-|TRBD1|TRBV10-3|TRBJ2-2
CAIRTGGDTGELFF
TGTGCCATCCGGACAGGGGGCGACACCGGGGAGCTGTTTTTT
>-|-|TRBV10-3|TRBJ2-1
CAIRGVKTGSSYNEQFF
TGTGCCATCAGGGGGGTTAAGACAGGAAGCTCCTACAATGAGCAGTTCTTC
>-|-|TRBV7-2|TRBJ2-4
CASSLETGRNIQYF
TGTGCCAGCAGCTTAGAAACAGGGAGGAACATTCAGTACTTC
>-|-|TRBV4-1|TRBJ1-1
CASSASGTMMNTEAFF
TGCGCCAGCAGCGCAAGTGGGACTATGATGAACACTGAAGCTTTCTTT
>-|TRBD1|TRBV4-2|TRBJ1-1
CASSRTGSTEAFF
TGTGCCAGCAGTCGGACAGGTAGCACTGAAGCTTTCTTT
>-|TRBD1|TRBV7-2|TRBJ2-7
CASSPRRTGGDEQYF
TGTGCCAGCAGCCCGCGACGGACAGGGGGAGACGAGCAGTACTTC
>-|-|TRBV5-8|TRBJ1-1
CASSLGWGNTEAFF
TGTGCCAGCAGCTTGGGGTGGGGGAACACTGAAGCTTTCTTT
>once|-|TRBV21-1|TRBJ2-2
CASSKEGGQTSLNTGELFF
TGTGCCAGCAGCAAAGAGGGGGGACAGACCTCCCTTAACACCGGGGAGCTGTTTTTT
>-|-|TRBV4-2|TRBJ2-3
CASSQDFSVATDTQYF
TGTGCCAGCAGCCAAGATTTCTCGGTAGCTACAGATACGCAGTATTTT
>-|-|TRBV11-2|TRBJ1-2
CASSLVGNYGYTF
TGTGCCAGCAGCTTAGTGGGGAACTATGGCTACACCTTC
>-|-|TRBV11-2|TRBJ2-1
CASSLGQGNEQFF
TGTGCCAGCAGCTTAGGGCAGGGCAATGAGCAGTTCTTC
>-|TRBD1|TRBV5-1|TRBJ1-1
CASSTNPGQGSEAFF
TGCGCCAGCAGCACAAATCCGGGACAGGGTTCGGAAGCTTTCTTT
>-|-|TRBV4-3|TRBJ1-3
CASSQVVGISGNTIYF
TGCGCCAGCAGCCAAGTGGTAGGGATCTCTGGAAACACCATATATTTT
>-|-|TRBV11-2|TRBJ2-7
CASSPHGTTSSYEQYF
TGTGCCAGCAGCCCCCATGGGACAACCTCCTCCTACGAGCAGTACTTC
>-|-|TRBV11-3|TRBJ2-1
CASSLPRGGDSYNEQFF
TGTGCCAGCAGCTTACCGAGGGGCGGGGACTCCTACAATGAGCAGTTCTTC
>-|TRBD1|TRBV6-5|TRBJ1-2
CASRARDRGNYGYTF
TGTGCCAGCAGAGCTCGGGACAGGGGAAACTATGGCTACACCTTC